A selection of T cell receptor beta chains follows, all from one sample in a study of control samples from healthy donors and cancer patients. Some clones are missing from TCRdb's copy, which holds only in-frame ones; the method was immunoSEQ multiplex PCR. The sample consists of about 160,000 clones, about 95% of them appearing once. Source material: PBMCs. Receptors were obtained from a man in his sixties with colorectal cancer. The CDR3 runs from the conserved cysteine through the conserved F or W. The D gene is left open where the match is weak. Clone size is not always given. Where it is, it says once, few, many or a class for expanded clones.

abundance | d_gene | j_gene | v_gene | CDR3nt | CDR3aa
- | - | TRBJ1-2 | TRBV19 | TGTGCCAGTAGGAAGATGGGGGATGGGACGGGGGCCTATGGCTACACCTTC | CASRKMGDGTGAYGYTF
- | TRBD2 | TRBJ2-5 | TRBV6-4 | TGTGCCAGCAGTGACAGGGAGGGGGAGACCCAGTACTTC | CASSDREGETQYF
- | - | TRBJ1-1 | TRBV10-3 | TGTGCCATCAGTGAAAGACAGATGGGACAAACTGAAGCTTTCTTT | CAISERQMGQTEAFF
- | - | TRBJ1-1 | TRBV6-5 | TGTGCCAGCAGTTCGGGACTTCTTGCTTTCTTT | CASSSGLLAFF
once | - | TRBJ2-3 | TRBV4-1 | TGCGCCAGCAGCCAACGACAGCAGTGGTCAGATACGCAGTATTTT | CASSQRQQWSDTQYF
- | - | TRBJ2-7 | TRBV5-6 | TGTGCCAGCAGCTTAGGGCTAGATCCCTACGAGCAGTACTTC | CASSLGLDPYEQYF
- | TRBD1 | TRBJ1-2 | TRBV3-1/TRBV3-2 | TGTGCCAGCAGCGCCTACAGGGGGCAAGGCTACACCTTC | CASSAYRGQGYTF
- | - | TRBJ1-3 | TRBV19 | TGTGCCAGTAAGGGAGAAAGCGGAAACACCATATATTTT | CASKGESGNTIYF
- | - | TRBJ1-5 | TRBV7-2 | TGTGCCAGCAGCTTAGGCGTAGGGGTGAGGATCAATCAGCCCCAGCATTTT | CASSLGVGVRINQPQHF
- | TRBD1 | TRBJ1-4 | TRBV18 | TGTGCCAGCTCAGCGAGGACAGGGTCGAATGAAAAACTGTTTTTT | CASSARTGSNEKLFF
- | - | TRBJ1-4 | TRBV28 | TGTGCCAGCAGTCTGTTCGGGGAAAAACTGTTTTTT | CASSLFGEKLFF
once | TRBD1 | TRBJ1-1 | TRBV19 | TGTGCCAGTAGTGCGGGACAGGGGTGGGGTACTGAAGCTTTCTTT | CASSAGQGWGTEAFF
- | - | TRBJ1-3 | TRBV4-1 | TGCGCCAGCAGCCCAGGATGGCTGGGTGTGACCATATATTTT | CASSPGWLGVTIYF